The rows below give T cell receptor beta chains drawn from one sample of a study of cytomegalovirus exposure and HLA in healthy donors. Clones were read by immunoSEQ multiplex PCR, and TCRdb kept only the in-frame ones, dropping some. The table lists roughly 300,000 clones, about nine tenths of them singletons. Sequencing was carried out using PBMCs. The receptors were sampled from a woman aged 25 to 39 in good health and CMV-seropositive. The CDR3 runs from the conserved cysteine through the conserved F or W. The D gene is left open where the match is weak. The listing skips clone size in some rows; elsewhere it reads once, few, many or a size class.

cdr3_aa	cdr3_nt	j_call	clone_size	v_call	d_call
CASCDRANYGYTF	TGTGCCAGCTGTGACAGGGCGAACTATGGCTACACCTTC	TRBJ1-2	few	TRBV28	TRBD1
CAWSWRPDRINEKLFF	TGTGCCTGGAGTTGGCGGCCGGACAGGATAAATGAAAAACTGTTTTTT	TRBJ1-4	.	TRBV30	TRBD1
CASKRTGGTFEAFF	TGTGCCAGCAAGAGGACAGGGGGCACCTTTGAAGCTTTCTTT	TRBJ1-1	.	TRBV28	TRBD1
CASSDRYEQYF	TGTGCCAGCAGTGACCGCTACGAGCAGTACTTC	TRBJ2-7	.	TRBV2	.
CAWSLPGLFTNTGELFF	TGTGCCTGGAGTCTACCGGGCCTCTTTACGAACACCGGGGAGCTGTTTTTT	TRBJ2-2	.	TRBV30	.
CATSRDRGTGEKLFF	TGTGCCACCAGCAGAGATCGAGGTACTGGTGAAAAACTGTTTTTT	TRBJ1-4	.	TRBV15	.
CASSLAPTYTIYF	TGTGCCAGCAGCTTAGCGCCCACGTACACCATATATTTT	TRBJ1-3	.	TRBV11-1	.
CASSLGNNGEGVGETQYF	TGTGCCAGCAGTTTAGGTAACAACGGCGAGGGGGTGGGGGAGACCCAGTACTTC	TRBJ2-5	.	TRBV28	.
CASSLGDRAFMNTEAFF	TGTGCCAGCAGCTTAGGGGACAGGGCTTTCATGAACACTGAAGCTTTCTTT	TRBJ1-1	.	TRBV11-2	TRBD1
CASSLADRGSYEQYF	TGCGCCAGCAGCTTGGCGGACAGGGGTTCCTACGAGCAGTACTTC	TRBJ2-7	.	TRBV5-1	TRBD1
CASKSGTGEYEQYF	TGCGCCAGCAAATCCGGGACAGGGGAGTACGAGCAGTACTTC	TRBJ2-7	.	TRBV5-1	TRBD1
CASSVAGASSSYEQYF	TGTGCCAGCAGTGTCGCAGGGGCCTCCAGCTCCTACGAGCAGTACTTC	TRBJ2-7	.	TRBV6-1	.
CASSRTRSGGDIQYF	TGTGCCAGCAGCCGTACGAGGTCGGGGGGAGACATTCAGTACTTC	TRBJ2-4	.	TRBV6-5	TRBD2
CASSPPPGLAGDTQYF	TGTGCCAGCAGTCCGCCTCCGGGACTAGCGGGAGATACGCAGTATTTT	TRBJ2-3	.	TRBV27	TRBD2
CASSLYRTREQYF	TGTGCCAGCAGTTTATATCGAACGCGCGAGCAGTACTTC	TRBJ2-7	.	TRBV28	.
CAISDWGGTYEQYF	TGTGCCATCAGTGACTGGGGAGGTACCTACGAGCAGTACTTC	TRBJ2-7	.	TRBV10-3	.
CASSVFGQGNNSPLHF	TGTGCCAGCAGCGTGTTTGGACAGGGGAATAATTCACCCCTCCACTTT	TRBJ1-6	.	TRBV5-6	TRBD1
CSVEGSGSGYTF	TGCAGCGTTGAAGGATCGGGTAGCGGCTACACCTTC	TRBJ1-2	.	TRBV29-1	.
CASSQGGERDTQYF	TGTGCCAGCAGTCAGGGGGGGGAACGAGATACGCAGTATTTT	TRBJ2-3	.	TRBV28	.
CASSQDHGRPNTEAFF	TGCGCCAGCAGCCAAGATCATGGCAGACCGAACACTGAAGCTTTCTTT	TRBJ1-1	once	TRBV4-1	.
CAWSVSAYSNQPQHF	TGTGCCTGGAGTGTCTCTGCGTATAGCAATCAGCCCCAGCATTTT	TRBJ1-5	.	TRBV30	.
CASSQDSGQGAYEQYF	TGCGCCAGCAGCCAAGATTCGGGACAGGGGGCCTACGAGCAGTACTTC	TRBJ2-7	.	TRBV4-1	TRBD1
CASRRRGNEDEQFF	TGTGCCAGCAGGCGGCGAGGGAATGAAGATGAGCAGTTCTTC	TRBJ2-1	.	TRBV6-1	.
CAWSVGAGGRNEQFF	TGTGCCTGGAGTGTAGGGGCAGGGGGCCGAAATGAGCAGTTCTTC	TRBJ2-1	.	TRBV30	TRBD1
CASSHLQGLNTGELFF	TGTGCCAGCAGCCATTTACAGGGATTGAACACCGGGGAGCTGTTTTTT	TRBJ2-2	.	TRBV7-7	.
CAWSELNTEAFF	TGTGCCTGGAGTGAGTTGAACACTGAAGCTTTCTTT	TRBJ1-1	.	TRBV30	.
CASSQARISGGASYEQYF	TGCGCCAGCAGCCAAGCTCGGATTAGCGGGGGAGCCTCCTACGAGCAGTACTTC	TRBJ2-7	.	TRBV4-1	TRBD2
CAISWDRGGQETQYF	TGTGCCATCAGTTGGGACAGGGGTGGCCAAGAGACCCAGTACTTC	TRBJ2-5	.	TRBV10-3	TRBD1
CASSVGDSYNEQFF	TGTGCCAGCAGCGTAGGCGACAGCTACAATGAGCAGTTCTTC	TRBJ2-1	.	TRBV9	.
CASRQGRYEQYF	TGTGCCAGCAGACAAGGGCGGTACGAGCAGTACTTC	TRBJ2-7	few	TRBV25-1	.
CASSWDVGANVLTF	TGTGCCAGCAGCTGGGATGTGGGGGCCAACGTCCTGACTTTC	TRBJ2-6	.	TRBV7-9	.
CASSLGASGGTDTQYF	TGTGCCAGCAGCTTAGGTGCTAGCGGGGGGACAGATACGCAGTATTTT	TRBJ2-3	.	TRBV7-6	TRBD2
CASSLYRSGSPLHF	TGTGCCAGCAGTTTATACAGGAGCGGCTCACCCCTCCACTTT	TRBJ1-6	.	TRBV28	.
CASGGPGNTQYF	TGTGCCAGCGGGGGCCCTGGAAATACGCAGTATTTT	TRBJ2-3	.	TRBV7-2	.
CASSQVGGVDNEQFF	TGTGCCAGCAGCCAAGTGGGCGGGGTGGACAATGAGCAGTTCTTC	TRBJ2-1	.	TRBV4-2	.
CASSMASGGEQFF	TGTGCCAGTAGTATGGCTAGCGGGGGTGAGCAGTTCTTC	TRBJ2-1	.	TRBV19	TRBD2
CAWSVIRGAANYGYTF	TGTGCCTGGAGTGTTATTCGGGGCGCGGCAAACTATGGCTACACCTTC	TRBJ1-2	.	TRBV30	.
CASSNSQVWNTEAFF	TGTGCCAGCAGTAACTCCCAGGTCTGGAACACTGAAGCTTTCTTT	TRBJ1-1	.	TRBV6-5	.
CASSPGGGQGPYGYTF	TGTGCCAGCAGTCCCGGTGGGGGACAGGGACCCTATGGCTACACCTTC	TRBJ1-2	.	TRBV27	TRBD1
CASRVGQDQPQHF	TGTGCCAGCAGGGTAGGACAGGATCAGCCCCAGCATTTT	TRBJ1-5	few	TRBV2	TRBD1
CASSLVSVNTGELFF	TGTGCCAGCAGCTTAGTGTCAGTGAACACCGGGGAGCTGTTTTTT	TRBJ2-2	.	TRBV7-9	.
CAWNRAGELFF	TGTGCCTGGAATAGGGCGGGGGAGCTGTTTTTT	TRBJ2-2	.	TRBV30	.
CASSYSRGGYEQYF	TGTGCCAGCAGTTACTCGCGGGGGGGATACGAGCAGTACTTC	TRBJ2-7	once	TRBV6-5	TRBD2
CASSEVWLGGGTDTQYF	TGTGCCAGCAGTGAAGTATGGCTCGGAGGTGGCACAGATACGCAGTATTTT	TRBJ2-3	.	TRBV2	.
CASSLLSSGNEQFF	TGCGCCAGCAGCTTGCTATCTAGCGGCAATGAGCAGTTCTTC	TRBJ2-1	few	TRBV5-1	TRBD2
CASSLEATSGIEQYF	TGTGCCAGCAGCTTAGAAGCGACTAGCGGGATTGAGCAGTACTTC	TRBJ2-7	.	TRBV7-2	TRBD2
CASSLSDTQYF	TGTGCCAGCAGCTTATCAGATACGCAGTATTTT	TRBJ2-3	few	TRBV7-3	.
CASRQPGELFF	TGCGCCAGCAGACAGCCCGGGGAGCTGTTTTTT	TRBJ2-2	.	TRBV5-1	.
CASSSRQGMDEKLFF	TGTGCCAGCAGCTCCAGACAGGGGATGGATGAAAAACTGTTTTTT	TRBJ1-4	.	TRBV11-1	TRBD1
CASSWSGAYEQYF	TGTGCCAGCAGTTGGAGCGGGGCTTACGAGCAGTACTTC	TRBJ2-7	.	TRBV28	TRBD2
CATYTGGRNEQYF	TGTGCCACTTATACAGGGGGCAGGAACGAGCAGTACTTC	TRBJ2-7	.	TRBV28	TRBD1
CATSRDLIGQTLYGYTF	TGTGCCACCAGCAGAGATCTTATCGGCCAGACCCTTTATGGCTACACCTTC	TRBJ1-2	.	TRBV15	.
CASSQGTGDSYEQYF	TGTGCCAGCAGTCAAGGGACAGGGGATTCGTACGAGCAGTACTTC	TRBJ2-7	once	TRBV28	TRBD1